Shown below are 21 T cell receptor beta chains from a single sample sequenced in a study of cytomegalovirus exposure and HLA in healthy donors. The PCR employed 60 Vbeta primers together with 13 Jbeta primers. TCRdb's copy holds only in-frame clones and misses some; the assay was immunoSEQ multiplex PCR. In total, the table holds tens of thousands of clones. The sample comprised PBMCs. These receptors were collected from a woman in her twenties or thirties in good health and CMV-seropositive.

The chain employs TRBV10-1 and TRBJ2-7; a weak D match, TRBD2 (6 bases). CDR1 WNHNN and CDR2 SYGVQD come from the germline V gene (reference sequence). V dropped 5 bases and J dropped 9 bases, with 14 bases sitting between them. The CDR3 runs 12 residues. CDR3 nucleotides: TGCGCCAGCAGTCCGGGACTTCCAAGGCAGTACTTC. It encodes CASSPGLPRQYF.

The chain recombines TRBV5-1 with TRBJ1-1; perhaps TRBD1 as D (6 bases). The V gene lost 3 bases and the J gene lost 0 bases, with 18 bases spanning the gap. The V gene's germline CDR1 is SGHRS and CDR2 YFSETQ. CDR3 size: 17 residues. The CDR3 protein is CASSSLQTGFVNTEAFF. The CDR3, as DNA: TGCGCCAGCAGCTCCCTCCAAACAGGGTTTGTGAACACTGAAGCTTTCTTT.

The CDR3 reads CASSLQMSSGGAGEQFF. The CDR3 DNA is TGTGCCAGCAGCCTTCAGATGTCTAGCGGGGGGGCCGGTGAGCAGTTCTTC. V usage is TRBV4-2 and J usage is TRBJ2-1; the match to TRBD2 covers 12 bases. Germline trimming cut 4 bases from V and 9 bases from J; bases unmatched to any gene: 13. The CDR3 sequence is 17 residues long. Germline CDR1 LGHNA, CDR2 YNFKEQ.

About this clone itself: At one end, the junction sequence differs from germline, possibly due to a read error. The chain combines TRBV18 with TRBJ2-3, with TRBD1 matching over 7 bases. CDR1 is KGHSH and CDR2 is LQKENI in the germline V gene. This CDR3 has 14 amino acids. The CDR3 spells CASSPQGRVDTQYF. CDR3 nucleotide sequence: TGTGCCAGCTCTCCACAGGGGCGCGTAGATACGCAGTATTTT.

This chain joins TRBV28 and TRBJ1-1, with 11 bases matching TRBD1. Germline CDR1 MDHEN, CDR2 SYDVKM. V gave up 3 bases and J gave up 10 bases; unmatched junction bases: 4. This CDR3 spans 13 amino acids. Here the CDR3 reads CASSLGTGGLAFF. CDR3 DNA sequence: TGTGCCAGCAGTTTGGGGACAGGGGGTTTAGCTTTCTTT.

The chain carries TRBV29-1 and TRBJ1-2; D gene ambiguous. The V and J ends lost 4 bases and 4 bases respectively, with 10 bases between them. Germline CDR1 and CDR2: SQVTM and ANQGSEA. This CDR3 is 12 amino acids long. This chain's CDR3 is CSVGTGGYGYTF. CDR3 nucleotides: TGCAGCGTTGGGACGGGAGGCTATGGCTACACCTTC.

V is TRBV5-1 and J is TRBJ1-6, with 9 bases matching TRBD1. The CDR3 has 17 residues. J gave up 0 bases and V 4 bases, and 5 bases lay outside the gene matches. Per the germline V gene, CDR1 is SGHRS and CDR2 is YFSETQ. This chain's CDR3 is CASSLGQGNSYNSPLHF. CDR3 DNA sequence: TGCGCCAGCAGCCTAGGACAGGGGAACTCCTATAATTCACCCCTCCACTTT.

The V gene is TRBV18, the J gene TRBJ2-2; D is unresolved. CDR1 and CDR2 from the germline V gene are KGHSH and LQKENI. V lost 2 bases and J lost 1, with 5 bases in between. The CDR3 has 14 residues. For the CDR3, the DNA is TGTGCCAGCTCACCAGTCCAGAACACCGGGGAGCTGTTTTTT. Amino acid sequence: CASSPVQNTGELFF.

A word on this clone: At one end, the junction sequence differs from germline, possibly due to a read error. The V call is TRBV7-7, the J call TRBJ2-1; the D is unclear. The CDR3 is made up of 15 amino acids. From germline, CDR1 is SSHAT and CDR2 FNYEAQ (reference sequence). Here the CDR3 DNA reads TGTGCTAGCAGCCGACTTGCAAGCTCCTACAATGAGCAGTTCTTC. This translates into CASSRLASSYNEQFF.

J is TRBJ2-7 and V is TRBV28; 7 positions match TRBD1. The germline V gene encodes CDR1 MDHEN and CDR2 SYDVKM. The CDR3 consists of 15 residues. The trim removed 6 bases at V and 2 bases at J, leaving 10 bases unmatched. The CDR3 region has the DNA TGTGCCAGCAGACTTGACAGGGCGAGCGCCTACGAGCAGTACTTC. Residues: CASRLDRASAYEQYF.

The chain combines TRBV13 with TRBJ1-3; TRBD1 might be the D (6 bases). V was clipped by 10 bases and J by 0 bases, with 13 bases between them. The CDR3 length is 14 residues. Looked up from germline, CDR1 is PRHDT and CDR2 is FYEKMQ (reference sequence). As DNA, the CDR3 is TGTGCCACGAATACAGGGTTCTCTGGAAACACCATATATTTT. This encodes CATNTGFSGNTIYF.

The chain employs TRBV7-9 and TRBJ2-7; 11 bases agree with TRBD2. Germline lookup yields CDR1 SEHNR and CDR2 FQNEAQ (reference sequence). The J segment lost 2 bases and the V segment lost 5 bases, leaving 11 bases of the junction unmatched. The CDR3 sequence is 17 residues long. CDR3 nucleotide sequence: TGTGCCAGCAGCGTCAGCGTCGGGACTAGCGGAGCCTACGAGCAGTACTTC. This codes for CASSVSVGTSGAYEQYF.

The chain uses TRBV6-5 and TRBJ2-5; D perhaps matches TRBD2 (6 bases). The CDR3 totals 14 residues. CDR1 is MNHEY and CDR2 is SVGAGI in the germline V gene. Trimming removed 7 bases at V and 7 bases at J, with 19 bases between. CDR3 sequence: CASTLTAGKRTQYF. The CDR3 DNA reads as TGTGCCAGCACTCTAACTGCGGGGAAGAGGACCCAGTACTTC.

The gene calls are TRBV30 and TRBJ1-4; 7 bases are shared with TRBD1. Germline CDR1 reads GTSNPN; CDR2 reads SVGIG (reference sequence). Trimming took 5 bases from V and 9 from J; bases not matched to a gene: 15. This CDR3 is built from 15 residues. CDR3 sequence: CAWQSRGVGGQKLFF. The CDR3 region has the DNA TGTGCCTGGCAATCCAGGGGGGTCGGAGGGCAAAAACTGTTTTTT.

J is TRBJ1-1 and V is TRBV29-1; D perhaps matches TRBD1 (5 bases). The germline V and J ends were trimmed by 3 bases and 0 bases, with 8 bases remaining between them. CDR1 and CDR2 (germline): SQVTM, ANQGSEA. The CDR3 contains 13 residues. The chain's CDR3 is CSVDRQLNTEAFF. The CDR3 bases are TGCAGCGTTGACCGACAGCTGAACACTGAAGCTTTCTTT.

J is TRBJ2-2 and V is TRBV5-1; D is perhaps TRBD1 (6 bases). CDR3 length: 15 amino acids. Trimming pared 5 bases from V and 0 bases from J, leaving 11 bases between. Germline loops: CDR1 SGHRS, CDR2 YFSETQ. CDR3 residues: CASSPGASNTGELFF. The CDR3 DNA sequence: TGCGCCAGCAGTCCAGGGGCTTCGAACACCGGGGAGCTGTTTTTT.

The gene calls are TRBV30 and TRBJ1-1; D is possibly TRBD1 (5 bases). Looked up from germline, CDR1 is GTSNPN and CDR2 is SVGIG (reference sequence). Trimming shortened V by 1 base and J by 3 bases, and 15 bases separated the two germline ends. This CDR3 is built from 15 residues. The CDR3: CAWSELDSPYTEAFF. CDR3 DNA sequence: TGTGCCTGGAGTGAACTCGACAGTCCATACACTGAAGCTTTCTTT.

J is TRBJ2-2 and V is TRBV6-5; no reliable D call. The length of the CDR3 is 15 residues. V dropped 4 bases and J dropped 4 bases, with 13 bases sitting between them. CDR1 is MNHEY and CDR2 is SVGAGI in the germline V gene. The CDR3 is CASSSEAMGTGELFF. CDR3 sequence (DNA): TGTGCCAGCAGTTCTGAGGCGATGGGCACCGGGGAGCTGTTTTTT.

CDR3 DNA: TGTGCCAGCAGCCAAGAGCGTACAGGGGCTCAGTTCTTC. Protein: CASSQERTGAQFF. The V call is TRBV14, the J call TRBJ2-1, with 7 bases lining up with TRBD1. CDR1 is SGHDN, CDR2 FVKESK, per germline. The junction had 6 bases not matched to a gene; V was cut back by 0 bases and J by 13 bases. This CDR3 contains 13 residues.

The J gene is TRBJ2-3, the V gene TRBV30; D is unresolved. This CDR3 is 15 amino acids long. The germline V gene encodes CDR1 GTSNPN and CDR2 SVGIG (reference sequence). V gave up 5 bases and J gave up 1 base, with 16 bases separating them. The CDR3 DNA reads as TGTGCCTGGGAACAGATAACCTCTGGCACAGATACGCAGTATTTT. The encoded protein is CAWEQITSGTDTQYF.

The chain recombines TRBV14 with TRBJ1-6; no clear D. The CDR3 has 16 amino acids. Germline CDR1 is SGHDN and CDR2 is FVKESK. V lost 0 bases and J 6 bases, leaving 12 bases between the germline ends. DNA of the CDR3: TGTGCCAGCAGCCAAGATTTGGGCCAAGTTAATTCACCCCTCCACTTT. Translation gives CASSQDLGQVNSPLHF.